This record concerns one T cell receptor beta chain sequence. Trimming shortened V by 3 bases and J by 8 bases, and 13 bases separated the two germline ends. CDR3 length equals 13 residues. CDR1 is LNHDA and CDR2 is SQIVND in the germline V gene (reference sequence). These data originate in a study of cytomegalovirus exposure and HLA in healthy donors. Use of 60 Vbeta and 13 Jbeta primers characterized the PCR. The method was immunoSEQ multiplex PCR; TCRdb's version includes in-frame clones alone and lacks a portion of them. The table has around 69,000 clones, about two thirds seen once; the top ten hold about 7.6%.

This receptor was identified in a man aged 40-55 years in good health and CMV-seropositive. The sample consisted of PBMCs. The chain combines TRBV19 with TRBJ1-2; D gene uncertain. CDR3 amino acids: CASSIGFGLGYTF. As DNA, the CDR3 is TGTGCCAGTAGTATCGGGTTCGGGTTAGGCTACACCTTC.